Reported below is one T cell receptor beta chain. The antigen remains unidentified. The data are from a study of cytomegalovirus exposure and HLA in healthy donors. TCRdb's table, derived via immunoSEQ multiplex PCR, lists solely in-frame clones and lacks some. The top ten clones hold 9.5% to 15% of a sample with about 250,000 clones, over 75% of them seen once. Points from the study as a whole: Subsequent analysis found a tendency for first-cohort TCR clusters to co-occur within the 95 to 150 validation repertoires. It was confirmed in vitro that a few of the CMV-associated chains were specific for CMV antigens. A list of about 180 TCR beta chains associated with cytomegalovirus was given.

Germline V gene sequence: CDR1 SGHKS, CDR2 YYEKEE (reference sequence). This CDR3 contains 14 residues. V was pared by 2 bases and J by 5 bases, with 13 bases between. This TCR was recovered from a man aged 18 to 29 in good health and CMV-seropositive. The sequencing sample was made of PBMCs. The genes are TRBV5-5 and TRBJ2-5; a possible D gene is TRBD1 (6 bases). The DNA of the CDR3 is TGTGCCAGCAGCTTAGGAACAAGGGGGGAGACCCAGTACTTC. The encoded protein is CASSLGTRGETQYF.